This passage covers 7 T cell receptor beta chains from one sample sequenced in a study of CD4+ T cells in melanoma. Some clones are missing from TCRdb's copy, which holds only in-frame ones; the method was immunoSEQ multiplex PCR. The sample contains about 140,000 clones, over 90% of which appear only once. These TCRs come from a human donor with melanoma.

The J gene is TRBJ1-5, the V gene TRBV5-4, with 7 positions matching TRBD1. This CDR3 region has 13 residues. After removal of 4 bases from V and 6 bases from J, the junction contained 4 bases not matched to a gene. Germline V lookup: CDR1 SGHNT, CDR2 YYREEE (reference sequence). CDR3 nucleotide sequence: TGTGCCAGCAGCCCGGGACAGCTTCAGCCCCAGCATTTT. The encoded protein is CASSPGQLQPQHF.

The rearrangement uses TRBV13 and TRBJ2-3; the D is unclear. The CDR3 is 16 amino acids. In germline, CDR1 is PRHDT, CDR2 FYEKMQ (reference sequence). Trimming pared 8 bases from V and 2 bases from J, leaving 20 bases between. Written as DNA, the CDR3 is TGTGCCAGCCTCGATTCAGATTTTCAACACACAGATACGCAGTATTTT. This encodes CASLDSDFQHTDTQYF.

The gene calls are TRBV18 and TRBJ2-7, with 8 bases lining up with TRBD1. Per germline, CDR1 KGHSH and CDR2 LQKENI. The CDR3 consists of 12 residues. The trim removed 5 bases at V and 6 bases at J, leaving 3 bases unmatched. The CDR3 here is CASSLTGAEQYF. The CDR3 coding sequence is TGTGCCAGCTCATTGACAGGGGCCGAGCAGTACTTC.

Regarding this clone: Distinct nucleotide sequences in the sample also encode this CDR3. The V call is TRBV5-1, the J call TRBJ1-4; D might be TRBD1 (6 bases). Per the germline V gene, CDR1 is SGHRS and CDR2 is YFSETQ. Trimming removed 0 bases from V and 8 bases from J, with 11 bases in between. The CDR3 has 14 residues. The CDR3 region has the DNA TGCGCCAGCAGCTTGGAACAGGGAGGGGAAAAACTGTTTTTT. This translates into CASSLEQGGEKLFF.

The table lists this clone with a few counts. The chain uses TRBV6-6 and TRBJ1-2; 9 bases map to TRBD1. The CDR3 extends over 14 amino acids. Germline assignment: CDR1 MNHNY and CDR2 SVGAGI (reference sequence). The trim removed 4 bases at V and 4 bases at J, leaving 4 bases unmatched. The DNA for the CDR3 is TGTGCCAGCAGTTCAGGGACAGGGCCCTATGGCTACACCTTC. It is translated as CASSSGTGPYGYTF.

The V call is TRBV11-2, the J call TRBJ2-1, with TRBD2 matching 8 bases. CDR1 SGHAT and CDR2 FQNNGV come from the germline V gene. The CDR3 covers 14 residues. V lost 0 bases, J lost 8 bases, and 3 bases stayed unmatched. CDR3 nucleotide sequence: TGTGCCAGCAGCTTAGACGGGGGGGGCGATGAGCAGTTCTTC. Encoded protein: CASSLDGGGDEQFF.

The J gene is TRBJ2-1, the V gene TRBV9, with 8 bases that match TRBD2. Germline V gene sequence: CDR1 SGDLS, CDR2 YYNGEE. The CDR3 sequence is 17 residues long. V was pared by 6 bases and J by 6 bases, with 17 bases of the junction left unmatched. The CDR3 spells CASTPGGGTFLGNEQFF. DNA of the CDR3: TGTGCCAGCACCCCGGGAGGGGGGACCTTTCTCGGCAATGAGCAGTTCTTC. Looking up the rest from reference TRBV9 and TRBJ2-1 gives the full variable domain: DSGVTQTPKHLITATGQRVTLRCSPRSGDLSVYWYQQSLDQGLQFLIQYYNGEERAKGNILERFSAQQFPDLHSELNLSSLELGDSALYFCASTPGGGTFLGNEQFFGPGTRLTVL.